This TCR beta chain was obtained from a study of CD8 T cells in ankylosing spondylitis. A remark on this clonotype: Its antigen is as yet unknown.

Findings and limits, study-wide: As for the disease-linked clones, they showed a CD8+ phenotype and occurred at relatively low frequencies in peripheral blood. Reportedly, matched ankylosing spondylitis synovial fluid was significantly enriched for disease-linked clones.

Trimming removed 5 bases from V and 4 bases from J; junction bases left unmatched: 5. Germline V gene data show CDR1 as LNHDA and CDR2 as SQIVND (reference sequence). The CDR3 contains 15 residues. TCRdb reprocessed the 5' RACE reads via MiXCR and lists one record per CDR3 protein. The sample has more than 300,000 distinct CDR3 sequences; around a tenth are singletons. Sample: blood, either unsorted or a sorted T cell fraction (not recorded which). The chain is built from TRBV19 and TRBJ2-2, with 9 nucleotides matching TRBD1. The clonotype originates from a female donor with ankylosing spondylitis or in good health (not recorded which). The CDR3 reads CASSFGQGTTGELFF. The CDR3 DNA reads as TGTGCCAGTAGTTTCGGACAGGGGACCACCGGGGAGCTGTTTTTT.